This T cell receptor (beta chain) was found in a study of T cell changes during pregnancy in multiple sclerosis. Using immunoSEQ multiplex PCR, the repertoire was profiled, and TCRdb retains in-frame clones only, with some absent. The sample records about 45,000 clones, about nine tenths being singletons. CDR1 is SNHLY, CDR2 FYNNEI, per germline. CDR3 length equals 15 residues. Trimming shortened V by 4 bases and J by 0 bases, and 11 bases separated the two germline ends. The sequencing input was PBMCs (not recorded whether the cells were cultured). The sequence was collected from a female donor with multiple sclerosis, enrolled in a pregnancy study. The chain is built from TRBV2 and TRBJ2-3; the D gene is possibly TRBD2 (6 bases). CDR3 bases: TGTGCCAGCAGTGTAGCGGAAACTAGCACAGATACGCAGTATTTT. Translated: CASSVAETSTDTQYF.